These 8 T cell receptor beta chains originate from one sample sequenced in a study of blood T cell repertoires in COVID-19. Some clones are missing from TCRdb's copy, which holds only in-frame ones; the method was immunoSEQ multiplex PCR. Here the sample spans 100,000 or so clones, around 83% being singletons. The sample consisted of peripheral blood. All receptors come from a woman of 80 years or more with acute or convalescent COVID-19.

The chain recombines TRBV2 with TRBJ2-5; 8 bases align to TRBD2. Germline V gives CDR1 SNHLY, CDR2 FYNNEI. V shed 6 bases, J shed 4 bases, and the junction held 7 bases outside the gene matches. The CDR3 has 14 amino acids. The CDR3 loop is CASSGPLAGETQYF. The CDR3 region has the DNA TGTGCCAGCAGCGGTCCCCTAGCGGGAGAGACCCAGTACTTC.

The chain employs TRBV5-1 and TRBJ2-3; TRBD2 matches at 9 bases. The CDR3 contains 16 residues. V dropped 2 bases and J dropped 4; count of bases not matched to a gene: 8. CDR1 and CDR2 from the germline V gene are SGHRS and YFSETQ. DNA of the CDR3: TGCGCCAGCAGCTTTTTAGCGGGAGAGGCCTCAGATACGCAGTATTTT. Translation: CASSFLAGEASDTQYF. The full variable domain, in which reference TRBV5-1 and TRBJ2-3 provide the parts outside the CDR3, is KAGVTQTPRYLIKTRGQQVTLSCSPISGHRSVSWYQQTPGQGLQFLFEYFSETQRNKGNFPGRFSGRQFSNSRSEMNVSTLELGDSALYLCASSFLAGEASDTQYFGPGTRLTVL.

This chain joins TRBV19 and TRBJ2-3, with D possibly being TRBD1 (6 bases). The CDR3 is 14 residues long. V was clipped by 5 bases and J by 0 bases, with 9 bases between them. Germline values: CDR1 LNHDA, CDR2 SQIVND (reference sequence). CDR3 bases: TGTGCCAGTAGTTTCAGGGGTAGCACAGATACGCAGTATTTT. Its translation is CASSFRGSTDTQYF. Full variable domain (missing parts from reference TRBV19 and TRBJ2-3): DGGITQSPKYLFRKEGQNVTLSCEQNLNHDAMYWYRQDPGQGLRLIYYSQIVNDFQKGDIAEGYSVSREKKESFPLTVTSAQKNPTAFYLCASSFRGSTDTQYFGPGTRLTVL.

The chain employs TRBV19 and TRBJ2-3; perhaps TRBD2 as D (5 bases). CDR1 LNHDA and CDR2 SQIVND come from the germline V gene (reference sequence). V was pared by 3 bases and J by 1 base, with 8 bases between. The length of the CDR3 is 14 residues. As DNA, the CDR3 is TGTGCCAGTAGTATTAGCGAGCGCACAGATACGCAGTATTTT. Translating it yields CASSISERTDTQYF.

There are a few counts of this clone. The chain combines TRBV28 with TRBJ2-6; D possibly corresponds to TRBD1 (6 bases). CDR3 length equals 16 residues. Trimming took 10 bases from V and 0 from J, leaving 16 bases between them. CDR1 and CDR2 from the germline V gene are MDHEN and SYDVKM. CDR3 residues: CATLRGSRSGANVLTF. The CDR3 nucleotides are TGTGCCACCCTAAGGGGGAGCCGCTCTGGGGCCAACGTCCTGACTTTC. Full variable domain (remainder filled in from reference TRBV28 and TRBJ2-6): DVKVTQSSRYLVKRTGEKVFLECVQDMDHENMFWYRQDPGLGLRLIYFSYDVKMKEKGDIPEGYSVSREKKERFSLILESASTNQTSMYLCATLRGSRSGANVLTFGAGSRLTVL.

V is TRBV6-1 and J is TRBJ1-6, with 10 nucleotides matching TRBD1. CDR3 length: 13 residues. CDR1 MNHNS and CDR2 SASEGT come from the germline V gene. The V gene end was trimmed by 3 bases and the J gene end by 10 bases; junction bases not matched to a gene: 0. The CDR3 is CASSETGGSPLHF. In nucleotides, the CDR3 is TGTGCCAGCAGTGAGACAGGGGGCTCACCCCTCCACTTT.

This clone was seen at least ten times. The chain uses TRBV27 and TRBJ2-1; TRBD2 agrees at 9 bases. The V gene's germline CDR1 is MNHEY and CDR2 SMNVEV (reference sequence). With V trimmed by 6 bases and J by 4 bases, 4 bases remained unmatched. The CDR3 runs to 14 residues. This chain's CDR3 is CASRLAGPYNEQFF. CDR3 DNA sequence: TGTGCCAGCAGGCTAGCGGGACCATACAATGAGCAGTTCTTC.

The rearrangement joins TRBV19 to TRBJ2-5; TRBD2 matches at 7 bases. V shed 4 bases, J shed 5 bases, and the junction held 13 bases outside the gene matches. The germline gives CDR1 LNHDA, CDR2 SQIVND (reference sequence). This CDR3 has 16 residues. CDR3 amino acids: CASSRGGVAPWETQYF. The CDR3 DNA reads TGTGCCAGTAGTAGGGGGGGGGTAGCCCCGTGGGAGACCCAGTACTTC.